Listed below are T cell receptor beta chains from one sample, sequenced in a study of shared clonotypes between healthy human individuals. Only in-frame clones appear in the TCRdb table, and some are missing; sequencing was by immunoSEQ multiplex PCR. Among hundreds of thousands of clones listed, 92% were seen once. Specimen: naive CD8+ T cells sorted from blood. The receptors were sampled from a man aged 25 to 40 in good health. CDR3s include the opening cysteine and the closing phenylalanine or tryptophan. A D gene is named only where the DNA matches it firmly. Expanded clones are given a class, and other clones once, few, many or no size at all.

>TRBJ2-1|TRBD2|TRBV30|.
CAWSGLAGVYEQFF
TGTGCCTGGAGTGGTCTAGCGGGAGTCTATGAGCAGTTCTTC
>TRBJ1-5|TRBD1|TRBV7-9|.
CASSSTGFNQPQHF
TGTGCCAGCAGCTCGACAGGGTTCAATCAGCCCCAGCATTTT
>TRBJ2-3|TRBD2|TRBV5-4|.
CASSLWASGTDTQYF
TGTGCCAGCAGCTTGTGGGCTAGCGGTACAGATACGCAGTATTTT
>TRBJ2-1|TRBD2|TRBV28|.
CASRFGLAGAAGNNEQFF
TGTGCCAGCAGGTTCGGGCTAGCGGGAGCAGCCGGTAACAATGAGCAGTTCTTC
>TRBJ2-3|TRBD2|TRBV13|.
CASSSTSGRIRF
TGTGCCAGCAGCTCGACTAGCGGGAGAATCCGATTT
>TRBJ2-6|.|TRBV5-1|.
CASSLEGSGANVLTF
TGCGCCAGCAGCTTGGAGGGCTCTGGGGCCAACGTCCTGACTTTC
>TRBJ2-3|TRBD1|TRBV18|.
CASSLLMRDRVTDTQYF
TGTGCCAGCTCACTCCTAATGAGGGACAGGGTAACAGATACGCAGTATTTT
>TRBJ2-5|TRBD1|TRBV29-1|.
CSVAGGAPWETQYF
TGCAGCGTTGCAGGGGGCGCCCCGTGGGAGACCCAGTACTTC
>TRBJ2-7|.|TRBV11-3|.
CASSSLGDREQYF
TGTGCCAGCAGTTCCCTTGGGGACCGCGAGCAGTACTTC
>TRBJ2-7|TRBD1|TRBV7-9|.
CASSSSWDSHYEQYF
TGTGCCAGCAGCTCCAGCTGGGACAGTCACTACGAGCAGTACTTC
>TRBJ2-2|.|TRBV9|.
CASSVGGNNGELFF
TGTGCCAGCAGCGTAGGGGGGAACAACGGGGAGCTGTTTTTT
>TRBJ2-1|TRBD2|TRBV27|once
CASSVSSGVYNEQFF
TGTGCCAGCAGTGTATCTAGCGGGGTGTACAATGAGCAGTTCTTC
>TRBJ2-7|.|TRBV7-9|once
CASLGGSYEQYF
TGTGCCAGCCTCGGGGGCTCCTACGAGCAGTACTTC
>TRBJ2-7|TRBD1|TRBV7-8|.
CASSSGTGINYEQYF
TGTGCCAGCAGCTCCGGGACAGGGATTAACTACGAGCAGTACTTC
>TRBJ2-7|.|TRBV29-1|.
CSVESGPTYEQYF
TGCAGCGTTGAATCCGGACCAACCTACGAGCAGTACTTC
>TRBJ2-3|TRBD2|TRBV4-1|.
CASSPGTLAVTDTQYF
TGCGCCAGCAGCCCTGGGACCCTAGCGGTCACAGATACGCAGTATTTT
>TRBJ1-4|TRBD1|TRBV6-1|.
CATRLTGGDEKLFF
TGTGCCACGCGATTAACAGGGGGCGATGAAAAACTGTTTTTT
>TRBJ2-1|.|TRBV27|.
CASNKGGLAVPSGNEQFF
TGTGCCAGCAATAAGGGAGGTTTAGCGGTTCCCTCGGGGAATGAGCAGTTCTTC
>TRBJ2-1|TRBD1|TRBV11-3|.
CASSGRGTGYNEQFF
TGTGCCAGCAGCGGCAGGGGGACGGGCTACAATGAGCAGTTCTTC
>TRBJ2-7|.|TRBV5-5|once
CASRAAESYEQYF
TGTGCCAGCAGGGCGGCGGAAAGCTACGAGCAGTACTTC
>TRBJ2-5|.|TRBV7-8|.
CASSLGWETQYF
TGTGCCAGCAGCTTAGGCTGGGAGACCCAGTACTTC
>TRBJ2-7|.|TRBV7-2|.
CASSWQLSYEQYF
TGTGCCAGCAGCTGGCAACTCTCTTACGAGCAGTACTTC
>TRBJ1-4|.|TRBV4-3|few
CASSQESVNGKLFF
TGCGCCAGCAGCCAAGAAAGCGTCAACGGGAAACTGTTTTTT
>TRBJ2-7|TRBD1|TRBV15|.
CATSRGTGLMYEQYF
TGTGCCACCAGCAGAGGGACAGGCCTCATGTACGAGCAGTACTTC
>TRBJ1-5|.|TRBV4-1|.
CASSQEGYSNQPQHF
TGCGCCAGCAGCCAAGAGGGTTATAGCAATCAGCCCCAGCATTTT
>TRBJ2-7|.|TRBV13|once
CASSSSDRTYEQYF
TGTGCCAGCAGCTCTTCTGACAGGACCTACGAGCAGTACTTC
>TRBJ1-5|.|TRBV15|.
CATSREDSNQPQHF
TGTGCCACCAGCAGGGAAGATAGCAATCAGCCCCAGCATTTT
>TRBJ2-7|TRBD1|TRBV5-1|.
CASSPATGWEQYF
TGCGCCAGCAGCCCTGCGACAGGGTGGGAGCAGTACTTC
>TRBJ2-3|.|TRBV11-2|.
CASSLDSRDRPDGDTQYF
TGTGCCAGCAGCTTAGATAGCCGCGATAGACCCGATGGGGATACGCAGTATTTT
>TRBJ2-1|TRBD2|TRBV28|.
CASSFYSGGTYNEQFF
TGTGCCAGCAGTTTCTATAGCGGGGGAACCTACAATGAGCAGTTCTTC
>TRBJ1-5|.|TRBV13|.
CASSSNRDNQPQHF
TGTGCCAGCAGCTCTAACAGGGACAATCAGCCCCAGCATTTT
>TRBJ2-3|.|TRBV29-1|.
CSTSRGKRDTQYF
TGCAGCACCTCTAGGGGGAAAAGAGATACGCAGTATTTT
>TRBJ2-1|.|TRBV11-2|once
CASSLFRGHEQFF
TGTGCCAGCAGCTTATTTCGGGGCCATGAGCAGTTCTTC
>TRBJ2-7|TRBD2|TRBV11-2|.
CASSRHLAGELYEQYF
TGTGCCAGCAGCCGCCACCTAGCGGGAGAACTCTACGAGCAGTACTTC
>TRBJ2-7|TRBD1|TRBV4-1|.
CASSLRDREYEQYF
TGCGCCAGCAGCCTACGGGACAGAGAATACGAGCAGTACTTC
>TRBJ2-1|.|TRBV5-1|.
CASSWRDRNEQFF
TGCGCCAGCAGCTGGAGGGACAGAAATGAGCAGTTCTTC
>TRBJ2-7|.|TRBV27|.
CASRGYEQYF
TGTGCCAGCAGGGGGTACGAGCAGTACTTC
>TRBJ2-1|TRBD1|TRBV4-3|.
CASSHVVRGPYNEQFF
TGCGCCAGCAGCCATGTTGTGAGGGGGCCCTACAATGAGCAGTTCTTC